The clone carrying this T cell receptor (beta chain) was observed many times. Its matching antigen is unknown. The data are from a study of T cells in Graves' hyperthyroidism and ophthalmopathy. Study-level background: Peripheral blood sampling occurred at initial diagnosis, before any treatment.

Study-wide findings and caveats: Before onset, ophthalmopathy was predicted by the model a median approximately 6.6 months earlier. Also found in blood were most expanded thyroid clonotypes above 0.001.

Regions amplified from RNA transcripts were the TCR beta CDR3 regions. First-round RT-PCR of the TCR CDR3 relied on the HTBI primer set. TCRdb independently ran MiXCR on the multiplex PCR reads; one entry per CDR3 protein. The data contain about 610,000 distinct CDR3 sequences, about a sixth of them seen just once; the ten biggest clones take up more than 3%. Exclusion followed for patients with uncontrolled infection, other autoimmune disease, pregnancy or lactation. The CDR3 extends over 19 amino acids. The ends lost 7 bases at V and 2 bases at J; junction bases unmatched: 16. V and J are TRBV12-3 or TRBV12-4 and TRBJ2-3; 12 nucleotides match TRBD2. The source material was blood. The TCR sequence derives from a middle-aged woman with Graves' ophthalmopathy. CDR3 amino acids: CASNGDLAGGPPDTDTQYF. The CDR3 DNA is TGTGCCAGCAATGGCGACCTAGCGGGAGGGCCTCCGGACACAGATACGCAGTATTTT.